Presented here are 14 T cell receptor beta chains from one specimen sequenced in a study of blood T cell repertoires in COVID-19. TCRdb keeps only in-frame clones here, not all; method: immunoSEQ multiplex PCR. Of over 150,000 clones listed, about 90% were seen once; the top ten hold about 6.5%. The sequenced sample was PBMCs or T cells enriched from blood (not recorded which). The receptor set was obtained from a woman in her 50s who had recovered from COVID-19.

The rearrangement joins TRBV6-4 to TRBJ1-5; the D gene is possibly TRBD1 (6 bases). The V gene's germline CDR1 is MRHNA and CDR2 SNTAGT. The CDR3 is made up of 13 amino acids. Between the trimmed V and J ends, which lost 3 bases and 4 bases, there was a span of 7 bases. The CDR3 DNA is TGTGCCAGCAGTGAACAGGGAAATCAGCCCCAGCATTTT. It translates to CASSEQGNQPQHF.

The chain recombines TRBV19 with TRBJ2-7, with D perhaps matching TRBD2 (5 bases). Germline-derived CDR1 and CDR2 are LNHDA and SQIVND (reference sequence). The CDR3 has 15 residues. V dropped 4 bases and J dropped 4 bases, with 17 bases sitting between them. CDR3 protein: CASSNGGAALYEQYF. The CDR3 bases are TGTGCCAGTAGTAACGGCGGAGCGGCTCTGTACGAGCAGTACTTC. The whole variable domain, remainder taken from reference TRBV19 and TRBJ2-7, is DGGITQSPKYLFRKEGQNVTLSCEQNLNHDAMYWYRQDPGQGLRLIYYSQIVNDFQKGDIAEGYSVSREKKESFPLTVTSAQKNPTAFYLCASSNGGAALYEQYFGPGTRLTVT.

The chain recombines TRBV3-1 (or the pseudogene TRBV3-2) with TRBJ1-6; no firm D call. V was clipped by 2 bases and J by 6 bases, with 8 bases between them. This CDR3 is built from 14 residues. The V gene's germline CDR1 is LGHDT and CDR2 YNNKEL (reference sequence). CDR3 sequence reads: CASSQREGNSPLHF. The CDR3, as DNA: TGTGCCAGCAGCCAACGCGAGGGTAATTCACCCCTCCACTTT.

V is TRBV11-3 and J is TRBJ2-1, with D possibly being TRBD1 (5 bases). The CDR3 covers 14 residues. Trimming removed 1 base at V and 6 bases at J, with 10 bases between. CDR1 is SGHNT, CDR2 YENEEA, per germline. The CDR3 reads CASSLGGALNEQFF. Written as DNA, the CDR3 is TGTGCCAGCAGCTTAGGTGGGGCTCTCAATGAGCAGTTCTTC.

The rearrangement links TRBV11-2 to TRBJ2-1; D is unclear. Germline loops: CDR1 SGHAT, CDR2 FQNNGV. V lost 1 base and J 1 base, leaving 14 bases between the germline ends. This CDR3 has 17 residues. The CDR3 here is CASSLGEPGWSYNEQFF. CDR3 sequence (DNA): TGTGCCAGCAGCTTAGGTGAGCCCGGTTGGTCCTACAATGAGCAGTTCTTC.

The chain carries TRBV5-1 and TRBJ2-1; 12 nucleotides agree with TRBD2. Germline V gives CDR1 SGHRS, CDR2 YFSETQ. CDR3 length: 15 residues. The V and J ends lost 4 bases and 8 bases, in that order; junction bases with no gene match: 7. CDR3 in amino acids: CASSLTSGRFDEQFF. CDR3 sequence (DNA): TGCGCCAGCAGCCTGACTAGCGGGAGATTCGATGAGCAGTTCTTC.

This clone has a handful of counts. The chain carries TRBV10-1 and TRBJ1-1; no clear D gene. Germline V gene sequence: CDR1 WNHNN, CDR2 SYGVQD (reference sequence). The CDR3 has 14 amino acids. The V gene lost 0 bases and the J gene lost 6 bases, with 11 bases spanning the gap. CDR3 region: CASSESIRYAEAFF. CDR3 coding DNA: TGCGCCAGCAGTGAGTCGATTCGGTACGCTGAAGCTTTCTTT.

Here the CDR3 reads CASSPTGSNIYGYTF. The CDR3 DNA reads TGTGCCAGTAGTCCCACAGGGAGCAACATCTATGGCTACACCTTC. The chain recombines TRBV19 with TRBJ1-2; D may be TRBD1 (6 bases). This CDR3 comprises 15 residues. From germline, CDR1 is LNHDA and CDR2 SQIVND (reference sequence). V dropped 5 bases and J dropped 4 bases, with 17 bases sitting between them.

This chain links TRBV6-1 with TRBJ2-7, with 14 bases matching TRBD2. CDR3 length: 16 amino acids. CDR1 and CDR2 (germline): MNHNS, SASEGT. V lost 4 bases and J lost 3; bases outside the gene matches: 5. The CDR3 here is CASSVGTSGSIYEQYF. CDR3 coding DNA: TGTGCCAGCAGTGTAGGGACTAGCGGGAGCATCTACGAGCAGTACTTC.

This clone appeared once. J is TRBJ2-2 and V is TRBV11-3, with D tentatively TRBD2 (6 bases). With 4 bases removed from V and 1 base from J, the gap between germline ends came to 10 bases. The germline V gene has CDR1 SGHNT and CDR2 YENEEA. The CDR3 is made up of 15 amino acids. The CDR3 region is CASSWGDRNTGELFF. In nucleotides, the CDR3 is TGTGCCAGCAGCTGGGGGGACCGGAACACCGGGGAGCTGTTTTTT.

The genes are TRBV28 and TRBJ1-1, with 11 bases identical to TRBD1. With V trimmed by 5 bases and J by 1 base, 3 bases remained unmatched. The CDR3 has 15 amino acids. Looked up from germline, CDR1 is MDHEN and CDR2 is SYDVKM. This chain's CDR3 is CASSRDRGENTEAFF. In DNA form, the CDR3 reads TGTGCCAGCAGTCGGGACAGGGGGGAGAACACTGAAGCTTTCTTT.

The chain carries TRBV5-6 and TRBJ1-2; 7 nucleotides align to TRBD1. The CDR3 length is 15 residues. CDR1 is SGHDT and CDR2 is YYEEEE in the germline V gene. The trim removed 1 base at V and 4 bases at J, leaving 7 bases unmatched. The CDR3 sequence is CASSLTGTDFYGYTF. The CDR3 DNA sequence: TGTGCCAGCAGCTTGACCGGGACAGACTTCTATGGCTACACCTTC. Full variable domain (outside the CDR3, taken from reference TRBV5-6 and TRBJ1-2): DAGVTQSPTHLIKTRGQQVTLRCSPKSGHDTVSWYQQALGQGPQFIFQYYEEEERQRGNFPDRFSGHQFPNYSSELNVNALLLGDSALYLCASSLTGTDFYGYTFGSGTRLTVV.

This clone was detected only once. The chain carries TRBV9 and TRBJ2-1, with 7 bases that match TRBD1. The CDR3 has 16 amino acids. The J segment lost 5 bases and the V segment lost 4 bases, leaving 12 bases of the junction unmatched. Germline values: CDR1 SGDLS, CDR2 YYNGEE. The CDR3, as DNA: TGTGCCAGCAGCCCCTGGGACAGTCTAGATCACAATGAGCAGTTCTTC. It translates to CASSPWDSLDHNEQFF.

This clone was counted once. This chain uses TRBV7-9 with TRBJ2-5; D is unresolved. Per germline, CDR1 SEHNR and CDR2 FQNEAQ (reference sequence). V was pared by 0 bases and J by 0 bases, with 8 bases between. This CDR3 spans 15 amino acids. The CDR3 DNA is TGTGCCAGCAGCTTAGCCGGTGCGGACCAAGAGACCCAGTACTTC. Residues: CASSLAGADQETQYF. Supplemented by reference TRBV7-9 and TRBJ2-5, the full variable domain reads DTGVSQNPRHKITKRGQNVTFRCDPISEHNRLYWYRQTLGQGPEFLTYFQNEAQLEKSRLLSDRFSAERPKGSFSTLEIQRTEQGDSAMYLCASSLAGADQETQYFGPGTRLLVL.